The rows below give T cell receptor beta chains drawn from one sample of a study of patients and donors after allogeneic stem cell transplantation. Each CDR3 protein gets one entry after TCRdb re-called the RT-PCR reads with MiXCR. The table lists hundreds of thousands of distinct CDR3 sequences, under 20% of them singletons, with over 6% in the top ten. Material: blood, either unsorted or a sorted T cell fraction (not recorded which). All receptors come from a human donor who was either an allogeneic HSCT recipient or a stem cell or donor lymphocyte infusion donor (not recorded which). It is not recorded whose cells these are; they may come from a transplant donor. The CDR3 runs from the conserved cysteine through the conserved F or W. The D gene is left open where the match is weak. Where a row states a size, it is once, few, many or the class of an expanded clone; other rows omit it.

CASSFDLRGYGYTF TGTGCCAGCAGCTTCGATCTACGAGGCTATGGCTACACCTTC . TRBJ1-2 . TRBV7-9
CASSPWTGPNEKLFF TGTGCCAGCAGCCCCTGGACAGGGCCTAATGAAAAACTGTTTTTT many TRBJ1-4 TRBD1 TRBV3-1
CSARASRGLPYEQYF TGCAGTGCTAGAGCCTCCAGGGGGCTGCCCTACGAGCAGTACTTC . TRBJ2-7 TRBD1 TRBV20-1
CASTWVGRDTEAFF TGTGCCAGCACCTGGGTGGGCAGAGACACTGAAGCTTTCTTT many TRBJ1-1 . TRBV12-3/TRBV12-4
CASSPISGGTEAFF TGTGCCAGCAGCCCCATCTCGGGGGGAACTGAAGCTTTCTTT many TRBJ1-1 . TRBV3-1
CAITASGIHSEQYF TGTGCCATCACGGCTAGCGGGATACATAGCGAGCAGTACTTC . TRBJ2-7 TRBD2 TRBV10-3
CASSPTSGGPQTQYF TGTGCCAGCAGTCCGACTAGCGGGGGCCCCCAGACGCAGTATTTT . TRBJ2-3 TRBD2 TRBV12-3/TRBV12-4
CASSGLAGAPYNEQFF TGTGCCAGCTCGGGACTAGCGGGAGCTCCCTACAATGAGCAGTTCTTC . TRBJ2-1 TRBD2 TRBV7-6
CASSQEGGRDEQYF TGCGCCAGCAGCCAAGAGGGCGGAAGGGACGAGCAGTACTTC . TRBJ2-7 . TRBV4-1
CASSPGTGPNEQFF TGTGCCAGCAGTCCCGGGACAGGTCCCAATGAGCAGTTCTTC few TRBJ2-1 TRBD1 TRBV6-4
CASRWTSGGATGELFF TGTGCCAGTAGGTGGACTAGCGGGGGGGCCACCGGGGAGCTGTTTTTT . TRBJ2-2 TRBD2 TRBV19
CASSYIDSSPLHF TGCGCCAGCAGCTATATCGATTCTTCACCCCTCCACTTT few TRBJ1-6 . TRBV5-1
CASSPRTGRDTQYF TGTGCCAGCAGCCCACGGACAGGGAGAGATACGCAGTATTTT . TRBJ2-3 TRBD1 TRBV7-9
CATRRTGESEQYF TGTGCCACTAGGCGGACAGGGGAAAGCGAGCAGTACTTC . TRBJ2-7 TRBD1 TRBV15
CASAPTPGSTDTQYF TGTGCCAGCGCCCCGACCCCAGGGTCTACAGATACGCAGTATTTT . TRBJ2-3 . TRBV9
CSASTDRVANTGELFF TGCAGTGCTAGCACCGACAGGGTTGCGAACACCGGGGAGCTGTTTTTT . TRBJ2-2 TRBD1 TRBV20-1
CASSQEADYGYTF TGCGCCAGCAGCCAAGAGGCCGACTATGGCTACACCTTC few TRBJ1-2 . TRBV4-3
CSASPGGGYGYTF TGCAGTGCCTCTCCCGGGGGCGGCTATGGCTACACCTTC . TRBJ1-2 . TRBV20-1
CATSQADTQYF TGTGCCACCAGCCAGGCAGATACGCAGTATTTT many TRBJ2-3 . TRBV24-1
CSATKVLWGDEQYF TGCAGTGCAACTAAAGTACTGTGGGGGGACGAGCAGTACTTC many TRBJ2-7 . TRBV20-1
CASAQTGGNQPQHF TGTGCTAGTGCCCAGACAGGAGGCAATCAGCCCCAGCATTTT few TRBJ1-5 . TRBV12-5
CASRPTGPGNTIYF TGTGCCAGCAGACCGACAGGGCCAGGAAACACCATATATTTT few TRBJ1-3 TRBD1 TRBV6-1
CASSSTSGGADPWELFF TGTGCCAGCAGTTCCACTAGCGGGGGGGCCGACCCCTGGGAGCTGTTTTTT many TRBJ2-2 TRBD2 TRBV12-3/TRBV12-4
CASSKPGLGSRNTGELFF TGTGCCAGCAGTAAACCGGGACTAGGGTCACGAAACACCGGGGAGCTGTTTTTT many TRBJ2-2 TRBD2 TRBV12-3/TRBV12-4
CSAIGGSRNEQFF TGCAGTGCTATTGGAGGCAGCCGCAATGAGCAGTTCTTC few TRBJ2-1 . TRBV20-1
CASSLRGQGLSYEQYF TGTGCCAGCAGTTTAAGGGGACAGGGTCTCTCCTACGAGCAGTACTTC many TRBJ2-7 TRBD1 TRBV12-3/TRBV12-4
CASSPSRGMAGANVLTF TGTGCCAGCAGTCCGTCTAGAGGAATGGCTGGGGCCAACGTCCTGACTTTC . TRBJ2-6 . TRBV12-3/TRBV12-4
CASIRTSGGAIRYF TGCGCCAGCATCAGGACTAGCGGGGGGGCAATCCGATACTTC . TRBJ2-5 TRBD2 TRBV10-1
CATSRDGQKLGNTIYF TGTGCCACCAGCAGAGATGGACAGAAGTTAGGAAACACCATATATTTT few TRBJ1-3 . TRBV15
CSARSFRASPKHEQYF TGCAGTGCTAGAAGTTTTAGGGCTAGCCCAAAACACGAGCAGTACTTC . TRBJ2-7 . TRBV20-1
CSASAQQTLNTGELFF TGCAGTGCTAGTGCTCAACAAACACTGAACACCGGGGAGCTGTTTTTT few TRBJ2-2 . TRBV20-1
CASSLGDGSFYEQYF TGTGCCAGCAGCTTGGGGGACGGATCCTTCTACGAGCAGTACTTC . TRBJ2-7 . TRBV11-2
CASSASSYNEQFF TGTGCCAGCAGCGCCAGCTCCTACAATGAGCAGTTCTTC many TRBJ2-1 . TRBV7-2
CASSGSGSSYNEQFF TGTGCCAGCAGCGGTAGCGGGAGCTCCTACAATGAGCAGTTCTTC few TRBJ2-1 TRBD2 TRBV9
CAISDPDGRGLEQFF TGTGCCATCAGTGACCCCGACGGACGAGGGCTCGAGCAGTTCTTC few TRBJ2-1 . TRBV10-3
CASSRAGRNTEAFF TGTGCCAGCAGTCGGGCAGGGAGGAACACTGAAGCTTTCTTT many TRBJ1-1 . TRBV6-1
CSASRQPTEAFF TGCAGTGCTAGCAGACAGCCCACTGAAGCTTTCTTT . TRBJ1-1 . TRBV20-1
CATSRDGGTGNEQFF TGTGCCACCAGCAGAGATGGCGGCACGGGCAATGAGCAGTTCTTC . TRBJ2-1 . TRBV15
CASSFATGPAGGEAFF TGTGCCAGCAGTTTTGCGACCGGGCCAGCAGGCGGGGAAGCTTTCTTT . TRBJ1-1 . TRBV12-3/TRBV12-4
CASSSTGGSPLHF TGTGCCAGCAGCTCCACAGGGGGGTCACCCCTCCACTTT few TRBJ1-6 TRBD1 TRBV5-8
CASSLDPHSTDTQYF TGCGCCAGCAGCTTGGACCCTCATAGCACAGATACGCAGTATTTT few TRBJ2-3 . TRBV5-1
CATSAQTPSGGHSGANVLTF TGTGCCACCAGTGCTCAGACCCCCAGCGGGGGACACTCTGGGGCCAACGTCCTGACTTTC few TRBJ2-6 TRBD2 TRBV24-1